This T cell receptor (beta chain) was captured by sequencing in a study of blood T cells in healthy people across ages. Study-wide context: Template switching caught about one barcoded beta molecule for each two T cells. Regarding the study as a whole: No conclusive comparison of naive versus antigen-experienced cells was possible with unsorted PBMCs. There was no known CMV status for donors, so expanded clonotype changes were possibly confounded.

Primers used in a second PCR of roughly 6 to 11 cycles were a sample-barcoded 5' primer and a J-beta primer mix. TCRdb reprocessed the 5' RACE reads via MiXCR and lists one record per CDR3 protein. This sample carries around 1,600,000 distinct CDR3 sequences, 42% of them seen once, and the ten largest clones take more than 4%. Researchers report isolating at least 6.5 million PBMCs per sample. The V gene's germline CDR1 is SGHAT and CDR2 FQDESV (reference sequence). V dropped 1 base and J dropped 4; count of bases not matched to a gene: 5. The CDR3 runs 15 residues. Only a few counts were recorded for this clonotype. Antigen: not known.

Material for sequencing was blood. The TCR was taken from a woman younger than 35 in good health. The rearrangement joins TRBV11-1 to TRBJ2-3; TRBD2 matches at 7 bases. CDR3 amino acids: CASSLEPGGADTQYF. The DNA of the CDR3 is TGTGCCAGCAGCTTAGAACCGGGAGGTGCAGATACGCAGTATTTT.